The 32 T cell receptor beta chains below all came from one sample that was sequenced in a study of T cells after yellow fever vaccination. TCRdb redid the calling of the 5' RACE reads with MiXCR, one entry per CDR3 protein. The sample has 450,000 to 650,000 distinct CDR3 sequences, 13% seen once; the top ten hold roughly an eighth. The sample in question was PBMCs, obtained on the day of the yellow fever booster vaccination. These receptors came from a man aged 25 to 40 who received the YFV17D yellow fever vaccine.

CDR3 region: CASSLDYLNEQFF. DNA for the CDR3: TGCGCCAGCAGTTTAGACTATCTGAATGAGCAGTTCTTC. The chain is built from TRBV10-1 and TRBJ2-1; a weak D match, TRBD2 (5 bases). Trimming stripped 5 bases from V and 7 bases from J, with 12 bases between. This CDR3 is built from 13 residues. The germline CDR1 and CDR2 sequences are WNHNN and SYGVQD (reference sequence).

The chain joins TRBV12-3 or TRBV12-4 to TRBJ2-1; D ambiguous. The ends were cut back, 4 bases at V and 9 bases at J, with 16 bases in the middle. This CDR3 has 14 amino acids. The CDR3 sequence: CASSSTPNVGEQFF. In nucleotides, the CDR3 is TGTGCCAGCAGTTCTACCCCCAACGTTGGTGAGCAGTTCTTC.

A few counts support this clonotype. The rearrangement links TRBV5-1 to TRBJ2-1; TRBD2 matches at 10 bases. Germline V gene data show CDR1 as SGHRS and CDR2 as YFSETQ. This CDR3 contains 16 residues. The V segment lost 0 bases and the J segment 7 bases; nucleotides outside the gene matches: 7. The CDR3 sequence is CASSLVASGSRNEQFF. In DNA, the CDR3 is TGCGCCAGCAGCTTGGTGGCTAGCGGGAGTCGGAATGAGCAGTTCTTC.

The sample holds one count of this clonotype. The chain uses TRBV12-3 or TRBV12-4 and TRBJ2-5; TRBD2 might be the D (6 bases). This CDR3 comprises 15 residues. Trimming removed 1 base at V and 6 bases at J, with 15 bases between. The CDR3 coding sequence is TGTGCCAGCAGTTTAGAATCGGGAGTCGTCCAGACCCAGTACTTC. Its protein is CASSLESGVVQTQYF.

In its sample, this clonotype was seen a few times. The chain joins TRBV7-8 to TRBJ2-7, with 7 bases fitting TRBD1. V lost 2 bases, J lost 2 bases, and 3 bases stayed unmatched. Germline assignment: CDR1 SGHVS and CDR2 FQNEAQ. This CDR3 is 14 amino acids long. This CDR3 reads CASSLTGQTYEQYF. The CDR3 DNA reads TGTGCCAGCAGCTTAACGGGACAGACCTACGAGCAGTACTTC.

The V call is TRBV6-2 or TRBV6-3, the J call TRBJ2-4; a weak D match, TRBD1 (6 bases). The CDR3 contains 13 residues. Germline CDR1 reads MNHEY; CDR2 reads SVGEGT. V was shortened by 5 bases and J by 6 bases, with 11 bases between the two germline ends. The CDR3 bases are TGTGCCAGCAGTACAGGGTCCCGAAACATTCAGTACTTC. It specifies CASSTGSRNIQYF.

V gene TRBV18 combines with J gene TRBJ2-3; D is perhaps TRBD2 (5 bases). CDR1 is KGHSH and CDR2 is LQKENI in the germline V gene. This CDR3 has 14 amino acids. The ends were cut back, 6 bases at V and 4 bases at J, with 14 bases in the middle. The chain's CDR3 is CASSTNGPPDTQYF. CDR3 DNA: TGTGCCAGCTCGACTAATGGGCCGCCAGATACGCAGTATTTT. Variable domain in full (rest from reference TRBV18 and TRBJ2-3): NAGVMQNPRHLVRRRGQEARLRCSPMKGHSHVYWYRQLPEEGLKFMVYLQKENIIDESGMPKERFSAEFPKEGPSILRIQQVVRGDSAAYFCASSTNGPPDTQYFGPGTRLTVL.

The chain is built from TRBV7-9 and TRBJ1-5, with D possibly TRBD1 on 6 matching bases. Germline lookup yields CDR1 SEHNR and CDR2 FQNEAQ (reference sequence). CDR3 size: 15 residues. Deletions cut 5 bases from V and 4 bases from J, with 15 bases between. The CDR3 loop reads CASSHGQQLNQPQHF. The CDR3 DNA follows: TGTGCCAGCAGCCACGGACAGCAACTTAATCAGCCCCAGCATTTT.

This rearrangement joins TRBV15 to TRBJ2-1; D might be TRBD2 (5 bases). The length of the CDR3 is 17 residues. Deletions cut 5 bases from V and 0 bases from J, with 17 bases between. Germline-derived CDR1 and CDR2 are LNHNV and YYDKDF (reference sequence). The CDR3 coding sequence is TGTGCCACCAGCTTCCGTGTCCGGACTCACTCCTACAATGAGCAGTTCTTC. Protein: CATSFRVRTHSYNEQFF.

The table lists this clonotype with a few counts. This chain joins TRBV10-3 and TRBJ2-1, with 7 bases matching TRBD2. Germline V gene sequence: CDR1 ENHRY, CDR2 SYGVKD. The CDR3 has 12 residues. The V and J ends lost 8 bases and 3 bases, in that order; junction bases with no gene match: 1. The CDR3 nucleotides are TGTGCCATCGGGGGGGTCTACAATGAGCAGTTCTTC. This codes for CAIGGVYNEQFF.

This clonotype showed up just a few times. J is TRBJ2-1 and V is TRBV24-1; TRBD2 agrees at 7 bases. V shed 6 bases and J 4 bases; nucleotides not matched to a gene: 5. The CDR3 has 14 residues. CDR1 and CDR2 from the germline V gene are KGHDR and SFDVKD. The CDR3 protein is CATSSGIGYNEQFF. CDR3 nucleotide sequence: TGTGCCACCAGTAGCGGGATCGGGTACAATGAGCAGTTCTTC.

This clonotype was picked up a small number of times. J is TRBJ2-1 and V is TRBV19; D unclear. The CDR3 is made up of 12 amino acids. Germline V gene data show CDR1 as LNHDA and CDR2 as SQIVND (reference sequence). V dropped 5 bases and J dropped 5 bases, with 7 bases sitting between them. CDR3 sequence reads: CASSGWNNEQFF. CDR3 sequence (DNA): TGTGCCAGTAGTGGGTGGAACAATGAGCAGTTCTTC.

This clonotype was seen only a few times. The chain recombines TRBV11-3 with TRBJ2-1, with D possibly being TRBD2 (5 bases). Trimming cost V 1 base and J 8 bases, with 12 bases left between them. Germline V gene lookup returns CDR1 SGHNT and CDR2 YENEEA. The CDR3 spans 14 residues. CDR3 protein: CASSLGASSHEQFF. The CDR3 coding sequence is TGTGCCAGCAGCTTAGGGGCTAGCAGCCATGAGCAGTTCTTC.

This clonotype has only a few counts. V is TRBV12-3 or TRBV12-4 and J is TRBJ1-1; D is perhaps TRBD1 (5 bases). V was shortened by 2 bases and J by 9 bases, with 16 bases between the two germline ends. CDR3 length equals 14 residues. The CDR3 is CASSLSGGGVKAFF. The CDR3 coding sequence is TGTGCCAGCAGTTTATCGGGGGGAGGAGTCAAAGCTTTCTTT.

J is TRBJ2-2 and V is TRBV29-1; a possible D gene is TRBD1 (6 bases). Trimming took 8 bases from V and 5 from J, leaving 15 bases between them. The CDR3 runs to 13 residues. CDR1 is SQVTM, CDR2 ANQGSEA, per germline. In nucleotides, the CDR3 is TGCAGCTACCGTAGGGGGTTAACCGGGGAGCTGTTTTTT. Residues: CSYRRGLTGELFF.

This clonotype was seen a few times. A read error may account for a junction end that differs from germline. The chain carries TRBV14 and TRBJ1-1; TRBD1 agrees at 10 bases. CDR1 and CDR2 from the germline V gene are SGHDN and FVKESK. The CDR3 length is 16 residues. CDR3 residues: CASSRIGTGANTEVFF. CDR3 nucleotide sequence: TGTGCCAGCAGCCGAATCGGGACAGGGGCGAACACTGAAGTTTTCTTT.

This clonotype was seen only a few times. This chain connects TRBV5-1 to TRBJ1-3; perhaps TRBD1 as D (5 bases). This CDR3 is built from 14 residues. V lost 8 bases to trimming and J lost 0 bases, with 12 bases between them. CDR1 and CDR2 from the germline V gene are SGHRS and YFSETQ. In nucleotides, the CDR3 is TGCGCCAGTGAGGGGTCTACCTCTGGAAACACCATATATTTT. Its translation is CASEGSTSGNTIYF.

In this sample, this clonotype turned up a few times. The CDR3: CASSLGTGGTRELFF. CDR3 sequence (DNA): TGCGCCAGCAGCCTCGGGACAGGGGGTACCAGGGAGCTGTTTTTT. The rearrangement links TRBV5-1 to TRBJ2-2; 11 bases fit TRBD1. CDR3 length: 15 residues. The ends lost 4 bases at V and 9 bases at J; junction bases unmatched: 8. CDR1 SGHRS and CDR2 YFSETQ come from the germline V gene.

This clonotype was seen ten or more times. The rearrangement joins TRBV25-1 to TRBJ2-7, with D possibly being TRBD2 (6 bases). Germline assignment: CDR1 MGHDK and CDR2 SYGVNS. The CDR3 runs 17 residues. V was trimmed by 3 bases and J by 5 bases, leaving 23 bases between them. The CDR3 spells CASSDLVESGRGDEQYF. CDR3 in DNA: TGTGCCAGCAGTGACCTCGTTGAGTCCGGGAGAGGGGACGAGCAGTACTTC.

There are a few counts of this clonotype. V usage is TRBV10-3 and J usage is TRBJ2-1, with D possibly matching TRBD1 (7 bases). Germline lookup yields CDR1 ENHRY and CDR2 SYGVKD. V was shortened by 7 bases and J by 9 bases, with 22 bases between the two germline ends. This CDR3 spans 15 amino acids. In DNA, the CDR3 is TGTGCCATCACTGCAGGGGGTGTTCTCGGGGGTGAGCAGTTCTTC. Translation gives CAITAGGVLGGEQFF.

This clonotype came up a few times. The V gene is TRBV7-8, the J gene TRBJ2-7; 13 bases align to TRBD2. After removal of 5 bases from V and 0 bases from J, the junction contained 4 bases not matched to a gene. The length of the CDR3 is 16 residues. The germline CDR1 and CDR2 sequences are SGHVS and FQNEAQ. The chain's CDR3 is CASSGLAGDHSYEQYF. For the CDR3, the DNA is TGTGCCAGCAGCGGACTAGCGGGAGACCACTCCTACGAGCAGTACTTC.

The chain combines TRBV20-1 with TRBJ2-3, with TRBD2 matching over 7 bases. Germline V gene lookup returns CDR1 DFQATT and CDR2 SNEGSKA (reference sequence). This CDR3 has 14 residues. V lost 5 bases, J lost 5 bases, and 10 bases stayed unmatched. DNA of the CDR3: TGCAGTGCTGTGCCATCGGGAGGTGGAGATACGCAGTATTTT. It specifies CSAVPSGGGDTQYF.

The table lists this clonotype with a few counts. This rearrangement joins TRBV5-1 to TRBJ2-7; tentative D call: TRBD1 (8 bases). The CDR3 is made up of 14 amino acids. V was clipped by 3 bases and J by 5 bases, with 15 bases between them. The germline gives CDR1 SGHRS, CDR2 YFSETQ. CDR3 sequence: CASSSQGGIDEQYF. CDR3 DNA sequence: TGCGCCAGCAGCTCACAGGGGGGGATCGACGAGCAGTACTTC.

This clonotype turned up a few times. The chain combines TRBV7-2 with TRBJ2-1, with D tentatively TRBD2 (6 bases). The CDR3 runs to 14 residues. V lost 2 bases and J 9 bases, leaving 14 bases between the germline ends. Germline V lookup: CDR1 SGHTA, CDR2 FQGNSA. The CDR3 here is CASSLFGRDFEQFF. The DNA of the CDR3 is TGTGCCAGCAGCTTATTCGGGCGGGATTTTGAGCAGTTCTTC.

J is TRBJ1-4 and V is TRBV6-5; TRBD1 aligns across 8 bases. The germline CDR1 and CDR2 sequences are MNHEY and SVGAGI. This CDR3 spans 15 amino acids. Trimming at V came to 5 bases and at J to 8 bases, leaving 10 bases not matched to a gene. CDR3 loop: CASSHGQGVNEKLFF. The CDR3 coding sequence is TGTGCCAGCAGTCACGGACAGGGTGTAAACGAAAAACTGTTTTTT.

This clonotype was counted only a few times. The chain is built from TRBV15 and TRBJ2-7, with 9 bases fitting TRBD1. Trimming took 0 bases from V and 4 from J; bases not matched to a gene: 1. CDR1 is LNHNV, CDR2 YYDKDF, per germline (reference sequence). The length of the CDR3 is 14 residues. The DNA of the CDR3 is TGTGCCACCAGCAGAGAAGGGACAGGGTACGAGCAGTACTTC. It yields the protein CATSREGTGYEQYF. Full variable domain (outside the CDR3, taken from reference TRBV15 and TRBJ2-7): DAMVIQNPRYQVTQFGKPVTLSCSQTLNHNVMYWYQQKSSQAPKLLFHYYDKDFNNEADTPDNFQSRRPNTSFCFLDIRSPGLGDTAMYLCATSREGTGYEQYFGPGTRLTVT.

The V gene is TRBV20-1, the J gene TRBJ2-7; D is unresolved. Germline V CDR1 and CDR2: DFQATT, SNEGSKA (reference sequence). This CDR3 has 14 amino acids. With 5 bases removed from V and 0 bases from J, the gap between germline ends came to 14 bases. CDR3 DNA: TGCAGTGCTTCCCAACGTCCAAGCTCCTACGAGCAGTACTTC. Protein sequence: CSASQRPSSYEQYF.

This clonotype was seen repeatedly, ten times or more. The V and J genes are TRBV7-9 and TRBJ2-7, with unresolved D. The CDR3 sequence is 12 residues long. V was shortened by 1 base and J by 9 bases, with 10 bases between the two germline ends. Per the germline V gene, CDR1 is SEHNR and CDR2 is FQNEAQ (reference sequence). The CDR3 nucleotides are TGTGCCAGCAGCTTAGACACCCGTCCGCAGTACTTC. Protein: CASSLDTRPQYF.

The chain employs TRBV20-1 and TRBJ2-3, with D possibly being TRBD2 (6 bases). This CDR3 is 15 amino acids long. CDR1 is DFQATT and CDR2 is SNEGSKA in the germline V gene (reference sequence). As DNA, the CDR3 is TGCAGCCCCCTAGAGCGGGCCCCGAGCACAGATACGCAGTATTTT. Amino acids: CSPLERAPSTDTQYF.

This clonotype occurred a few times. The chain carries TRBV7-2 and TRBJ2-7, with 11 nucleotides matching TRBD1. The CDR3 contains 15 residues. V shed 5 bases and J 4 bases; nucleotides not matched to a gene: 7. Germline lookup yields CDR1 SGHTA and CDR2 FQGNSA. Here the CDR3 reads CASSVRDRGVYEQYF. The CDR3 bases are TGTGCCAGCAGCGTCCGGGACAGGGGGGTTTACGAGCAGTACTTC.

This clonotype was counted only a few times. The chain uses TRBV20-1 and TRBJ2-7; D is perhaps TRBD2 (6 bases). Germline V CDR1 and CDR2: DFQATT, SNEGSKA (reference sequence). Trimming left V 1 base short and J 2 bases short, with 12 bases between. The CDR3 is 14 amino acids. The CDR3 sequence is CSARVWGVPYEQYF. The CDR3, as DNA: TGCAGTGCTAGAGTTTGGGGGGTACCCTACGAGCAGTACTTC.

This clonotype showed up just a few times. The V and J genes are TRBV25-1 and TRBJ2-7; 9 nucleotides align to TRBD1. V lost 0 bases, J lost 4 bases, and 10 bases stayed unmatched. CDR3 length: 17 residues. CDR1 is MGHDK and CDR2 is SYGVNS in the germline V gene. The CDR3 DNA follows: TGTGCCAGCAGTGAATATTTCCCCTCGGACAGGGGTTACGAGCAGTACTTC. Its protein is CASSEYFPSDRGYEQYF.